The rows below give T cell receptor beta chains drawn from one sample of a study of T cells after yellow fever vaccination. TCRdb passed the 5' RACE reads through MiXCR, listing each CDR3 protein once. The table shows a few hundred thousand distinct CDR3 sequences, with approximately 4.2% occurring only once. This sample comprised PBMCs, obtained 5 days after the yellow fever booster vaccination. These receptors originate from a man between 18 and 29 years old who received the YFV17D yellow fever vaccine. CDR3s include the opening cysteine and the closing phenylalanine or tryptophan. A D gene is named only where the DNA matches it firmly. Expanded clones are given a class, and other clones once, few, many or no size at all.

TRBD1	few	TRBV20-1	12	TRBJ1-3	CSAQDRDNTIYF	TGCAGTGCTCAAGACAGGGATAACACCATATATTTT
TRBD1	few	TRBV6-2/TRBV6-3	12	TRBJ2-1	CASRQGANEQFF	TGTGCCAGCAGACAGGGGGCAAATGAGCAGTTCTTC
.	many	TRBV7-9	12	TRBJ1-4	CASSFRGGKLFF	TGTGCCAGCAGCTTCAGGGGTGGGAAACTGTTTTTT
.	few	TRBV20-1	11	TRBJ2-3	CSATYADTQYF	TGCAGTGCTACATACGCAGATACGCAGTATTTT
.	.	TRBV5-1	12	TRBJ2-1	CASRAGNNEQFF	TGCGCCAGCAGGGCGGGAAACAATGAGCAGTTCTTC
.	few	TRBV7-2	13	TRBJ1-3	CASSLSVFNPIYF	TGTGCCAGCAGCTTATCGGTTTTCAACCCCATATATTTT
.	few	TRBV27	14	TRBJ2-7	CASSWSLRGDEQYF	TGTGCCAGCAGTTGGTCTCTCAGGGGGGACGAGCAGTACTTC
.	.	TRBV7-2	13	TRBJ1-4	CASEGATNEKLFF	TGTGCCAGCGAAGGGGCAACTAATGAAAAACTGTTTTTT
.	many	TRBV7-7	19	TRBJ1-4	CASSPGPRGGGTLNEKLFF	TGTGCCAGCAGCCCCGGGCCGCGAGGTGGAGGGACACTTAATGAAAAACTGTTTTTT
TRBD2	few	TRBV7-2	13	TRBJ2-1	CASSSGTSPEQFF	TGTGCCAGCAGCTCCGGGACTAGCCCTGAGCAGTTCTTC
TRBD1	few	TRBV10-3	14	TRBJ1-4	CAISSGTGDEKLFF	TGTGCCATCAGCTCCGGGACAGGGGATGAAAAACTGTTTTTT
.	.	TRBV5-1	15	TRBJ1-1	CASSSGTDINTEAFF	TGCGCCAGCAGCTCCGGGACGGATATAAACACTGAAGCTTTCTTT
TRBD2	.	TRBV27	14	TRBJ2-1	CASGTSGGYNEQFF	TGTGCCAGTGGGACTAGCGGGGGTTACAATGAGCAGTTCTTC
.	.	TRBV29-1	13	TRBJ2-2	CSVGLASTGELFF	TGCAGCGTTGGTCTAGCGAGCACCGGGGAGCTGTTTTTT
TRBD1	many	TRBV14	15	TRBJ1-1	CASSLGGGLAREAFF	TGTGCCAGCAGCCTAGGAGGGGGCTTAGCCCGTGAAGCTTTCTTT
.	few	TRBV3-1	15	TRBJ1-3	CASSQVPGPGNTIYF	TGTGCCAGCAGCCAAGTACCTGGCCCTGGAAACACCATATATTTT